The source of this T cell receptor (beta chain) is a study of T cells in Graves' hyperthyroidism and ophthalmopathy. In this sample, this clonotype is medium-sized. Its antigen remains unidentified. TCR beta CDR3 region amplification was performed from RNA transcripts. First-round RT-PCR targeting the TCR CDR3 was performed with the HTBI primer set. MiXCR, run by TCRdb on the multiplex PCR reads, gives a single entry per CDR3 protein. The profile shows around 200,000 distinct CDR3 sequences, around 20% of them singletons. Uncontrolled infection, other autoimmune disease, pregnancy or lactation barred patients from enrollment. Out of roughly 9.1 ml of fresh peripheral blood came the PBMCs. The length of the CDR3 is 15 residues. Germline V CDR1 and CDR2: SGHVS, FQNEAQ. V gave up 5 bases and J gave up 0 bases, with 13 bases separating them. General study results and limits: Median prediction lead before ophthalmopathy onset was 6.5 months with the model. Within blood appeared most thyroid clonotypes that had expanded above 0.001.

This chain uses TRBV7-8 with TRBJ1-1; D might be TRBD1 (5 bases). The receptor's source is a man aged 35-49 years with Graves' hyperthyroidism. The sample comprised blood. CDR3 DNA sequence: TGTGCCAGCAGCCCATCTGGGGGGTTGAACACTGAAGCTTTCTTT. The encoded protein is CASSPSGGLNTEAFF.